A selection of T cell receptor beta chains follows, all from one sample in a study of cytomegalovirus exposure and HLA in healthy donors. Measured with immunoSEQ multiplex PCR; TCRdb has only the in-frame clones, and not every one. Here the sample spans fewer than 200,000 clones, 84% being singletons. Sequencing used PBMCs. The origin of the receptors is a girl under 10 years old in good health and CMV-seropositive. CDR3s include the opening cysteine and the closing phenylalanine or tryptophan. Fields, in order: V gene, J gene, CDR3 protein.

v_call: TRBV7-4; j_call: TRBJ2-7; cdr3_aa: CASRSVRGNAYEQYF
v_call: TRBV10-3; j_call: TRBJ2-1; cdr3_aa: CAIYQPGDEQFF
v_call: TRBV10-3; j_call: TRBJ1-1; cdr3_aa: CAIQDRGNTEAFF
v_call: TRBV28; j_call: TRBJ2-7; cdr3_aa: CASSLTGGHEQYF
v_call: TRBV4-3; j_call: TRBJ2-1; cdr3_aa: CASSPSPLAGTGEQFF
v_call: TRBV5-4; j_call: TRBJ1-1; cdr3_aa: CASSFGARNTEAFF
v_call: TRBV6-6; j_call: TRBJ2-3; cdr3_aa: CASSYSGTGTDTQYF
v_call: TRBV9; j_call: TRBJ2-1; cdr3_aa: CASSDRLAGHNEQFF
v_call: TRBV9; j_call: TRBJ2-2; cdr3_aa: CASSVVGGNTGELFF
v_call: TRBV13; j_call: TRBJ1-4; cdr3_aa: CASSLTRGAVGGKLFF
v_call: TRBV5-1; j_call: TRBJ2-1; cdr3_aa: CASSRPPLAGLRENEQFF
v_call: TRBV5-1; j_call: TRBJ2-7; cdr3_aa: CASSVGLAGMNEQYF
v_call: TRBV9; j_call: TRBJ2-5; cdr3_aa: CASSAWGERERETQYF
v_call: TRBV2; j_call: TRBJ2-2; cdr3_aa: CASSYRLASTGELFF
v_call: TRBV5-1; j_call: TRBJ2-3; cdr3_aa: CASSFSGNTDTQYF
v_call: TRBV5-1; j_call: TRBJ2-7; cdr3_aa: CASSFHVGQVPSYEQYF
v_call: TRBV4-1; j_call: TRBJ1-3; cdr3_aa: CASSQDVSSGNTIYF
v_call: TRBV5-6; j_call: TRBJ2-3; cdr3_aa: CASSRTGTGLSTQYF
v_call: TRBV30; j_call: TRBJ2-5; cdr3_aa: CAWSLAGFQETQYF
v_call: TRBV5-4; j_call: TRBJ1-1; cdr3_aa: CASSLGTNTEAFF
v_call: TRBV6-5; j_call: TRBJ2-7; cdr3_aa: CASNRLGASEQYF
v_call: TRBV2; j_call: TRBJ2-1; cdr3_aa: CASSNRRQYNEQFF
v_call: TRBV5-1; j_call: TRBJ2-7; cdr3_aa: CASSPRSQGAGEQYF
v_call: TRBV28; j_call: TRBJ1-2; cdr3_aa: CASSRTVYGYTF
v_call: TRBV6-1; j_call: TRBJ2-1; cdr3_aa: CASSELSSYNEQFF
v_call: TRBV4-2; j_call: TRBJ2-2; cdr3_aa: CASSQELAGLGELFF
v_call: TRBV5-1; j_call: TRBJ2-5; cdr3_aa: CASRPGLQETQYF
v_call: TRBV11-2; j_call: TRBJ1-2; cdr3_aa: CASRKTGTGYTF
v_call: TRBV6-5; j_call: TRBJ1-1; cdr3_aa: CASISTGGTGGEAFF
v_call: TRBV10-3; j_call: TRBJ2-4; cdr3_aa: CAISESIGGAAKNIQYF
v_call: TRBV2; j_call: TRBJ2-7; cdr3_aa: CASKTLGGTYYEQYF
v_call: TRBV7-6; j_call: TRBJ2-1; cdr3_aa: CASSVLAEQFF
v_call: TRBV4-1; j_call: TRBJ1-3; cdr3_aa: CASSQIGWFAGNTIYF
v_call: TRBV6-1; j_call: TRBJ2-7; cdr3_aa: CASISIPDSTYEQYF
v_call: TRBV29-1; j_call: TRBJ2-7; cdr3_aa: CSVVVRQTYEQYF
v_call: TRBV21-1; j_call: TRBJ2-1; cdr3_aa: CASSKGAPGLAETVHNEQFF
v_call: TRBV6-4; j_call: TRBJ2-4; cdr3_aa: CASYKGAVQYF
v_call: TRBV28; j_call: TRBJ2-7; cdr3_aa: CASSLTGISYEQYF
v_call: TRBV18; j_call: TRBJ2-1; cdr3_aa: CASSLAPRYLTDYNEQFF
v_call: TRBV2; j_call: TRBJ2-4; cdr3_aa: CASSEGLAGGALYF
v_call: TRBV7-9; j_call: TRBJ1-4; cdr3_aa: CASSLPAAGNEKLFF
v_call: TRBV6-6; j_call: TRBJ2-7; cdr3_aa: CASSSLRTGYEQYF
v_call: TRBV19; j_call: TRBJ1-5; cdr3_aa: CASWGGTGGGRPQHF
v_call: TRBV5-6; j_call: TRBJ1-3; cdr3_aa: CASSFRISGNTIYF
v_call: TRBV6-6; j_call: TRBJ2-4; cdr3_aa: CASRGTELAKNIQYF
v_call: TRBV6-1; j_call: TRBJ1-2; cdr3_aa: CASSTEDSYLYGYTF
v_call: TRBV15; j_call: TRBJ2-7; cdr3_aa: CATSPHPLSEQYF
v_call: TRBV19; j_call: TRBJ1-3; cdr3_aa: CASSIDRGGNTIYF
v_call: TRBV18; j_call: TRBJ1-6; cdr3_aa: CASSRDRVASPLHF